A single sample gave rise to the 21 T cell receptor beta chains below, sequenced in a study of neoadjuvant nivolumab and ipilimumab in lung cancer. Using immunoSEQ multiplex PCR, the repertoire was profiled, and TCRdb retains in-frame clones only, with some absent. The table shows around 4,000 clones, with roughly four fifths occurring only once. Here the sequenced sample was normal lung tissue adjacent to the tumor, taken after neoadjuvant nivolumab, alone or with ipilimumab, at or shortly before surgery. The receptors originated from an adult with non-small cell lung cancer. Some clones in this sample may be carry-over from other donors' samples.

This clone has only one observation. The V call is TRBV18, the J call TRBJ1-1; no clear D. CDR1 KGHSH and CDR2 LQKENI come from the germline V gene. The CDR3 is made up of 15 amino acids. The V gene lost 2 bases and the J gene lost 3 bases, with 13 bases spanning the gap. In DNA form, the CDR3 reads TGTGCCAGCTCACCAGCTATAGGCGGGGACACTGAAGCTTTCTTT. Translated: CASSPAIGGDTEAFF.

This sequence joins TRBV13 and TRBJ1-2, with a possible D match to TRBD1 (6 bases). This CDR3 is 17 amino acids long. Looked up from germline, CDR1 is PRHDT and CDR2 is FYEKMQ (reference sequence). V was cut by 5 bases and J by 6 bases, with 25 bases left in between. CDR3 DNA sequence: TGTGCCAGCAGCATAAGAGGGCCACAGGGTAAAGGGAATGGCTACACCTTC. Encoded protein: CASSIRGPQGKGNGYTF.

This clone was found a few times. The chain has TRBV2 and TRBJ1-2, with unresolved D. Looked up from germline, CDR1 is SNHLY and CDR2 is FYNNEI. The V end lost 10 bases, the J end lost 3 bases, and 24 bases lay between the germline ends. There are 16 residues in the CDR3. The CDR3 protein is CATEGAWADLDYGYTF. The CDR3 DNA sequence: TGTGCCACCGAAGGAGCCTGGGCTGATTTAGACTATGGCTACACCTTC.

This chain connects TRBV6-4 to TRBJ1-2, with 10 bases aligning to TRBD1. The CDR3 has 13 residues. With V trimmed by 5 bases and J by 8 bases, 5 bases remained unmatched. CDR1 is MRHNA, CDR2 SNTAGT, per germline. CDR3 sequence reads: CASSTGTGDGYTF. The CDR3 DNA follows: TGTGCCAGCAGTACCGGGACAGGGGACGGCTACACCTTC.

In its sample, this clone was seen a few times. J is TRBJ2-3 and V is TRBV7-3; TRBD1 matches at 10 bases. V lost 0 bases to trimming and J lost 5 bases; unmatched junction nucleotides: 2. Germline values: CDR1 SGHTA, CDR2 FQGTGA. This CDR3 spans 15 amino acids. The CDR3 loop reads CASSLTGTGEDTQYF. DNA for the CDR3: TGTGCCAGCAGCTTAACTGGGACAGGGGAAGATACGCAGTATTTT.

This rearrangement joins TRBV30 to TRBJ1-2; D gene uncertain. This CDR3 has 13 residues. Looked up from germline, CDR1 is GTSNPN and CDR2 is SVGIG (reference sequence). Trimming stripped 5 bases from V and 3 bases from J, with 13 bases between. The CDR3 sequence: CAWDQSVYYGYTF. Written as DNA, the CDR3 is TGTGCCTGGGACCAGTCGGTTTACTATGGCTACACCTTC.

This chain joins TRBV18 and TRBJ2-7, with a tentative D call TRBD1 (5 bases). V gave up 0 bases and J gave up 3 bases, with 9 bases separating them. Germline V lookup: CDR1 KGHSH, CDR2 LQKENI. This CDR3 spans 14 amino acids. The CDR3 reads CASSPPRANYEQYF. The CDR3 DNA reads TGTGCCAGCTCACCACCCAGGGCCAACTACGAGCAGTACTTC.

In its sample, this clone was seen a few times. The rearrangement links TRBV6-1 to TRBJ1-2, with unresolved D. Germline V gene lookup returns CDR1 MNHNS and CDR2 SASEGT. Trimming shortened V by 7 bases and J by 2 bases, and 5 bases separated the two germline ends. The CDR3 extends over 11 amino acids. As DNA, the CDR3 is TGTGCCAGCATGAGGAACTATGGCTACACCTTC. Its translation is CASMRNYGYTF.

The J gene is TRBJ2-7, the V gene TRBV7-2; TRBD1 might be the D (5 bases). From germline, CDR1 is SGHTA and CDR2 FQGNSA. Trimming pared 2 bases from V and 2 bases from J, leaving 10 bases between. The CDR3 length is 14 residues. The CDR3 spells CASSLWGRTYEQYF. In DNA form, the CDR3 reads TGTGCCAGCAGCTTATGGGGCAGAACCTACGAGCAGTACTTC. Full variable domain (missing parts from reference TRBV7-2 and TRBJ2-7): GAGVSQSPSNKVTEKGKDVELRCDPISGHTALYWYRQSLGQGLEFLIYFQGNSAPDKSGLPSDRFSAERTGGSVSTLTIQRTQQEDSAVYLCASSLWGRTYEQYFGPGTRLTVT.

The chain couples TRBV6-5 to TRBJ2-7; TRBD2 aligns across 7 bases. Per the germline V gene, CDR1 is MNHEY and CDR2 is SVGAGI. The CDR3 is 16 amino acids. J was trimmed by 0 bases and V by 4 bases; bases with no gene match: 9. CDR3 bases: TGTGCCAGCAGTTGGGGGGGGACGTATAGCTCCTACGAGCAGTACTTC. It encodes CASSWGGTYSSYEQYF.

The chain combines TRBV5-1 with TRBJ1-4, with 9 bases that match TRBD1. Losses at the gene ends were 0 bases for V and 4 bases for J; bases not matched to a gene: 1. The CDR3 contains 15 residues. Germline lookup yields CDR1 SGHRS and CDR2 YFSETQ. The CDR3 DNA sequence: TGCGCCAGCAGCTTGGGGGACAGGGATAATGAAAAACTGTTTTTT. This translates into CASSLGDRDNEKLFF. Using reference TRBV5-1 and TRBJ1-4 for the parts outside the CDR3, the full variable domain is KAGVTQTPRYLIKTRGQQVTLSCSPISGHRSVSWYQQTPGQGLQFLFEYFSETQRNKGNFPGRFSGRQFSNSRSEMNVSTLELGDSALYLCASSLGDRDNEKLFFGSGTQLSVL.

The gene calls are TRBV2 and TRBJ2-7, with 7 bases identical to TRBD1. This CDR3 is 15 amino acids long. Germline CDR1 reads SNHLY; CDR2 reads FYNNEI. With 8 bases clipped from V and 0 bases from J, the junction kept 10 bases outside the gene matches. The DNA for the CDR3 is TGTGCCAGCGGATGGACAGGACGGACCTCCTACGAGCAGTACTTC. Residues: CASGWTGRTSYEQYF.

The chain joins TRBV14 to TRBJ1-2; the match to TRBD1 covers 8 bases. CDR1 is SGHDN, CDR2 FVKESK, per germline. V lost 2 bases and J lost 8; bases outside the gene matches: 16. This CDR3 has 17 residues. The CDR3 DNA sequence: TGTGCCAGCAGCCAATTGGACCAACAACAGGGGGAAGGAGGCTACACCTTC. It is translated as CASSQLDQQQGEGGYTF.

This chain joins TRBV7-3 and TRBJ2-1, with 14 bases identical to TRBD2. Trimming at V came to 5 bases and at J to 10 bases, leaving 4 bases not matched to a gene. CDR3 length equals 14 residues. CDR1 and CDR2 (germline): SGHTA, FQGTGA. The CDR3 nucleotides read TGTGCCAGCAGCCCCGGGACTAGCGGGGGAGAGCAGTTCTTC. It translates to CASSPGTSGGEQFF.

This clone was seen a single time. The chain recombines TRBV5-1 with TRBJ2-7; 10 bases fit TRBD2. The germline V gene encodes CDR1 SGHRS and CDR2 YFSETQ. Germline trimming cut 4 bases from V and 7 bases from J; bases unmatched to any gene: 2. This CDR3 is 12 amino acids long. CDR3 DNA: TGCGCCAGCAGCGAGCGGGGGGGTGAGCAGTACTTC. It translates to CASSERGGEQYF.

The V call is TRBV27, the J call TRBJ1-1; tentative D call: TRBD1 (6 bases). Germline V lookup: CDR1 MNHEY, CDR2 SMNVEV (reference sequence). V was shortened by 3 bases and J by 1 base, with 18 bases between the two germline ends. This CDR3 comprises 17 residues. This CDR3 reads CASSFRRTVRSNTEAFF. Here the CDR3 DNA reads TGTGCCAGCAGTTTCCGCCGGACAGTACGATCGAACACTGAAGCTTTCTTT.

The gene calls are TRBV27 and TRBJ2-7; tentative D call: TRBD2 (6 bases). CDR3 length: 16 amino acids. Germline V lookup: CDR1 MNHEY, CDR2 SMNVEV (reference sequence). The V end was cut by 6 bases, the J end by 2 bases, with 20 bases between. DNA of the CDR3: TGTGCCAGCAGGCTGCCCACGGGACGGGAGACCTACGAGCAGTACTTC. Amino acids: CASRLPTGRETYEQYF.

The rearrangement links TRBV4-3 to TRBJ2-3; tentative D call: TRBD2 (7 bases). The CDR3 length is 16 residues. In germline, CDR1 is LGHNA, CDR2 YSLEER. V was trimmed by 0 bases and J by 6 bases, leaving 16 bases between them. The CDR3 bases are TGCGCCAGCAGCCAAGACCCGGGGGGCCTTGGTGATACGCAGTATTTT. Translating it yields CASSQDPGGLGDTQYF.

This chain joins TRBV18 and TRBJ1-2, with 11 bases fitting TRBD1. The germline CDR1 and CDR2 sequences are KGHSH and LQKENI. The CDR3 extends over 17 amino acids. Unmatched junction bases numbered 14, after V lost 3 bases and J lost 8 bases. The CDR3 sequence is CASSPYLTGQGAQGYTF. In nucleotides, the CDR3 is TGTGCCAGCTCACCTTACCTTACCGGACAGGGGGCACAGGGCTACACCTTC. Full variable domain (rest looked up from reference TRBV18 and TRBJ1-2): NAGVMQNPRHLVRRRGQEARLRCSPMKGHSHVYWYRQLPEEGLKFMVYLQKENIIDESGMPKERFSAEFPKEGPSILRIQQVVRGDSAAYFCASSPYLTGQGAQGYTFGSGTRLTVV.

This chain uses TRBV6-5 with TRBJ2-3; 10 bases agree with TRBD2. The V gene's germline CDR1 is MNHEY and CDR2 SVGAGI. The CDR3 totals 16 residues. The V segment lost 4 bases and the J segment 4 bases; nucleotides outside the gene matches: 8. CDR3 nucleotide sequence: TGTGCCAGCAGTTCCTTAGCGGGGGGCTGGGCAGATACGCAGTATTTT. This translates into CASSSLAGGWADTQYF.

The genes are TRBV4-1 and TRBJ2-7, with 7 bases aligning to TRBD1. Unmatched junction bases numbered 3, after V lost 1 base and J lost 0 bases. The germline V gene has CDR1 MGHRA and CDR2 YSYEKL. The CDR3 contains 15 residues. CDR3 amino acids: CASSQGQGVSYEQYF. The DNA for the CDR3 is TGCGCCAGCAGCCAAGGCCAGGGGGTCTCCTACGAGCAGTACTTC.